The present entry profiles one T cell receptor beta chain with its context. J lost 2 bases, V lost 6 bases, and 5 bases had no gene match. Germline V gene sequence: CDR1 SNHLY, CDR2 FYNNEI. The CDR3 is 14 residues long. These data come from a study of T cells after somatic rescue of genetic block. Sequenced by immunoSEQ multiplex PCR; TCRdb stores in-frame clones only, minus some. Among approximately 14,000 clones, roughly two thirds were seen once, and the ten largest hold 25% to 35%. The V call is TRBV2, the J call TRBJ2-7, with 9 nucleotides matching TRBD1. This clonotype originated in a man aged 18 to 30. Specimen: peripheral blood mononuclear cells (PBMCs). CDR3 in DNA: TGTGCCAGCAGGCGACAGGGGGGGCCCTACGAGCAGTACTTC. As protein: CASRRQGGPYEQYF.